A selection of T cell receptor beta chains follows, all from one sample in a study of shared clonotypes between healthy human individuals. The data were produced by immunoSEQ multiplex PCR, yet TCRdb's version contains in-frame clones alone and is incomplete. The repertoire consists of fewer than 1 million clones, with just over 95% occurring once and the leading ten covering approximately 0.2%. Specimen: naive CD8+ T cells sorted from blood. These receptors were taken from a man aged 30 to 45 in good health. CDR3s include the opening cysteine and the closing phenylalanine or tryptophan. The order of the fields is V gene, CDR3 protein.

>TRBV4-2
CASSQDLGADTQYF
>TRBV19
CASSIGGLASTDTQYF
>TRBV19
CASSVTAFTDTQYF
>TRBV18
CASSPREGLTDTQYF
>TRBV9
CASSGLEGKHNEQFF
>TRBV11-2
CASSLDTGGQFF
>TRBV7-9
CASSSGPDEQYF
>TRBV6-5
CASSPLGGREQYF
>TRBV4-1
CASSPRAGDQPQHF
>TRBV7-9
CASSAWQGNTEAFF
>TRBV29-1
CSASDNYNEQFF
>TRBV4-3
CASSQDRGLQETQYF
>TRBV29-1
CSVDGTEAIRDTQYF
>TRBV4-1
CASSQAWGVGQETQYF
>TRBV7-8
CASSLRPPTGLAPYEQYF
>TRBV5-4
CASSFMGQDINEQYF
>TRBV9
CASSVGDSTYEQYF
>TRBV7-9
CASSSRDEQFF
>TRBV27
CASRRGNQPQHF
>TRBV2
CASRAETSFTDTQYF
>TRBV14
CASSPMRERLVYEQYF
>TRBV10-2
CASSAGEYNEQFF
>TRBV7-6
CASRLTGTDTQYF
>TRBV15
CATSKPGQGFSFGTDTQYF
>TRBV13
CASSLTYQETQYF
>TRBV27
CASSPGQIHNEQFF
>TRBV29-1
CSVILAGNAYEQYF
>TRBV5-1
CASSGLAGSTDTQYF